These T cell receptor beta chains were read from a single sample in a study of shared clonotypes between healthy human individuals. The method was immunoSEQ multiplex PCR; TCRdb's version includes in-frame clones alone and lacks a portion of them. In the table there are fewer than 400,000 clones, 74% of which are singletons. Sequencing used memory CD4+ T cells sorted from blood. These receptors were taken from a young man in good health. CDR3s include the opening cysteine and the closing phenylalanine or tryptophan. D genes are given only for firm matches. The size field is filled for only some rows; it gives once, few, many or a size class.

d_gene | j_gene | v_gene | abundance | CDR3aa | CDR3nt
. | TRBJ2-1 | TRBV25-1 | . | CASSEQGTYNEQFF | TGTGCCAGCAGTGAACAGGGGACCTACAATGAGCAGTTCTTC
TRBD2 | TRBJ2-1 | TRBV18 | . | CASSPTSGSKNEQFF | TGTGCCAGCTCACCAACTAGCGGGAGTAAAAATGAGCAGTTCTTC
. | TRBJ2-2 | TRBV5-1 | . | CASSQRGGELFF | TGCGCCAGCAGCCAAAGGGGCGGGGAGCTGTTTTTT
. | TRBJ1-1 | TRBV11-2 | . | CASSSQLQANTEAFF | TGTGCCAGCAGCTCCCAGTTACAGGCGAACACTGAAGCTTTCTTT
TRBD2 | TRBJ2-3 | TRBV28 | once | CASSPRDYTDTQYF | TGTGCCAGCAGTCCCCGGGACTACACAGATACGCAGTATTTT
. | TRBJ1-4 | TRBV19 | once | CASSMRGPGEKLFF | TGTGCCAGTAGTATGCGGGGACCCGGGGAAAAACTGTTTTTT
TRBD2 | TRBJ2-2 | TRBV19 | . | CASSTLAEYTGELFF | TGTGCCAGTAGTACACTAGCGGAATACACCGGGGAGCTGTTTTTT
. | TRBJ2-7 | TRBV18 | . | CASSPGYGRYEQYF | TGTGCCAGCTCACCAGGCTACGGGAGATACGAGCAGTACTTC
. | TRBJ2-7 | TRBV6-5 | once | CASSRTANYEQYF | TGTGCCAGCAGTCGGACGGCAAACTACGAGCAGTACTTC
TRBD1 | TRBJ2-1 | TRBV19 | . | CASSLGQGAYHEQFF | TGTGCCAGTAGTTTGGGACAGGGGGCGTATCATGAGCAGTTCTTC
. | TRBJ2-3 | TRBV5-1 | . | CASSLATADTQYF | TGCGCCAGCAGCTTGGCCACGGCAGATACGCAGTATTTT
. | TRBJ2-5 | TRBV6-1 | once | CASNRGNQETQYF | TGTGCCAGCAACCGCGGTAACCAAGAGACCCAGTACTTC
TRBD1 | TRBJ2-7 | TRBV5-4 | . | CASSFRDRLGREYF | TGTGCCAGCAGCTTCCGGGACAGGTTAGGTAGGGAGTACTTC
. | TRBJ1-6 | TRBV6-1 | . | CASSEAGPSSYNSPLHF | TGTGCCAGCAGTGAAGCGGGACCAAGCTCCTATAATTCACCCCTCCACTTT
. | TRBJ2-7 | TRBV19 | . | CASAMGIGRLEQYF | TGTGCCAGTGCTATGGGGATTGGTCGTCTCGAGCAGTACTTC
. | TRBJ2-2 | TRBV5-4 | . | CASSSGTGNTGELFF | TGTGCCAGCAGCTCCGGGACTGGGAACACCGGGGAGCTGTTTTTT
. | TRBJ2-7 | TRBV5-1 | . | CASSLVSGSRGEQYF | TGCGCCAGCAGCTTGGTTTCGGGATCGCGGGGCGAGCAGTACTTC
. | TRBJ1-1 | TRBV4-1 | many | CASSQDSIGPQNTEAFF | TGCGCCAGCAGCCAAGATAGTATAGGACCGCAGAACACTGAAGCTTTCTTT
. | TRBJ1-1 | TRBV11-1 | . | CAVARQNTEAFF | TGTGCCGTCGCGCGGCAGAACACTGAAGCTTTCTTT
. | TRBJ1-1 | TRBV30 | . | CAGHRGWTEAFF | TGTGCCGGCCATAGAGGGTGGACTGAAGCTTTCTTT
TRBD1 | TRBJ1-1 | TRBV27 | . | CASSQRQGSTEAFF | TGTGCCAGCAGTCAAAGACAGGGATCCACTGAAGCTTTCTTT
TRBD1 | TRBJ1-4 | TRBV25-1 | . | CASSERGQGTTNEKLFF | TGTGCCAGCAGTGAACGGGGACAGGGGACAACTAATGAAAAACTGTTTTTT
TRBD2 | TRBJ2-1 | TRBV5-4 | . | CASSAQTSGRFNEQFF | TGTGCCAGCAGCGCCCAAACTAGCGGAAGGTTCAATGAGCAGTTCTTC
. | TRBJ2-1 | TRBV7-3 | . | CASSTSGGDYNEQFF | TGTGCCAGCAGCACGAGCGGCGGAGACTACAATGAGCAGTTCTTC
TRBD2 | TRBJ2-1 | TRBV6-6 | . | CASSYLAGDQFF | TGTGCCAGCAGTTACCTCGCGGGAGACCAGTTCTTC
. | TRBJ2-6 | TRBV2 | few | CASSETGTGANVLTF | TGTGCCAGCAGTGAAACAGGGACTGGGGCCAACGTCCTGACTTTC
. | TRBJ2-3 | TRBV5-5 | once | CASSVDGSRSDTQYF | TGTGCCAGCAGCGTGGATGGGAGTCGGTCAGATACGCAGTATTTT
TRBD1 | TRBJ1-2 | TRBV6-1 | . | CASSGQQGITNYGYTF | TGTGCCAGCAGTGGACAACAGGGGATAACTAACTATGGCTACACCTTC
. | TRBJ1-3 | TRBV5-1 | . | CASSQDSSGNTIYF | TGCGCCAGCAGCCAAGACAGCTCTGGAAACACCATATATTTT
. | TRBJ2-1 | TRBV6-1 | . | CASKNNEQFF | TGTGCCAGCAAGAACAATGAGCAGTTCTTC
TRBD1 | TRBJ2-6 | TRBV2 | . | CASSIDRAGANVLTF | TGTGCCAGCAGCATAGACAGGGCTGGGGCCAACGTCCTGACTTTC
. | TRBJ1-1 | TRBV6-6 | few | CASSYRTENTEAFF | TGTGCCAGCAGTTACCGGACGGAGAACACTGAAGCTTTCTTT
TRBD1 | TRBJ2-2 | TRBV5-1 | . | CASSIIQGYTGELFF | TGCGCCAGCAGCATCATACAGGGGTACACCGGGGAGCTGTTTTTT
. | TRBJ2-7 | TRBV11-2 | few | CASSLTPASYEQYF | TGTGCCAGCAGCTTAACCCCAGCCTCCTACGAGCAGTACTTC
TRBD1 | TRBJ1-5 | TRBV28 | . | CASSEPGTGAQPQHF | TGTGCCAGCAGTGAGCCGGGGACAGGGGCTCAGCCCCAGCATTTT
TRBD1 | TRBJ1-4 | TRBV11-2 | . | CASSFSDDGTVNEKLFF | TGTGCCAGCAGCTTCTCGGACGACGGGACAGTTAATGAAAAACTGTTTTTT
TRBD1 | TRBJ2-1 | TRBV4-1 | few | CASSHLRRTGNEQFF | TGCGCCAGCAGCCACCTAAGGAGGACAGGCAATGAGCAGTTCTTC
. | TRBJ2-5 | TRBV29-1 | few | CSVIRSTQETQYF | TGCAGCGTTATAAGGAGTACACAAGAGACCCAGTACTTC
. | TRBJ2-7 | TRBV7-2 | . | CASSLSTDPGVYEQYF | TGTGCCAGCAGCTTAAGTACAGATCCAGGTGTTTACGAGCAGTACTTC
TRBD2 | TRBJ2-1 | TRBV9 | few | CASSVGLSGREGAYNEQFF | TGTGCCAGCAGCGTAGGCCTCTCTGGGCGGGAGGGTGCCTACAATGAGCAGTTCTTC
TRBD2 | TRBJ2-7 | TRBV14 | . | CAMHSGSSYEQYF | TGTGCCATGCACAGCGGGAGCTCCTACGAGCAGTACTTC